This T cell receptor (beta chain) originates from a study of blood T cell repertoires in COVID-19. Across the study: T cells, B-cell-depleted T cells, or PBMCs supplied cDNA or gDNA.

TCRdb keeps only in-frame clones here, not all; method: immunoSEQ multiplex PCR. The sample has approximately 250,000 clones, roughly 91% seen once; the top ten hold approximately 2%. The CDR3 runs 17 residues. Germline CDR1 SGHTA, CDR2 FQGNSA. V dropped 1 base and J dropped 0; count of bases not matched to a gene: 8. The study assigned cohorts using participant-reported clinical history. The rearrangement uses TRBV7-2 and TRBJ2-7, with 8 bases lining up with TRBD2. Specimen: PBMCs or T cells enriched from blood (not recorded which). This sequence was found in a woman between 55 and 75 years old in a cohort exposed to, infected with or recovered from COVID-19 (not recorded which). The CDR3 region is CASSLGVAGSSSYEQYF. In DNA, the CDR3 is TGTGCCAGCAGCTTAGGGGTAGCGGGGTCGAGCTCCTACGAGCAGTACTTC.